This passage covers 2 T cell receptor beta chains from one sample sequenced in a study of T cells in Graves' hyperthyroidism and ophthalmopathy. There were TCR beta CDR3 regions amplified from RNA transcripts. Researchers ran a first-round RT-PCR on the TCR CDR3 using the HTBI primer set. MiXCR, run by TCRdb on the multiplex PCR reads, gives a single entry per CDR3 protein. This sample has approximately 610,000 distinct CDR3 sequences, with about 15% found just once. Sequencing was performed on blood. Every receptor here comes from a woman aged 40 to 50 with Graves' ophthalmopathy.

In this sample, this clonotype turned up many times. This sequence joins TRBV2 and TRBJ1-1; D ambiguous. Germline-derived CDR1 and CDR2 are SNHLY and FYNNEI. Trimming cost V 10 bases and J 1 base, with 10 bases left between them. The CDR3 is made up of 12 amino acids. CDR3 coding DNA: TGTGCCAACATGGACCCGAACACTGAAGCTTTCTTT. Translation: CANMDPNTEAFF.

This clonotype occurred many times. The chain uses TRBV6-5 and TRBJ1-1; the D is unclear. V was shortened by 0 bases and J by 7 bases, with 12 bases between the two germline ends. The CDR3 covers 14 residues. The germline V gene encodes CDR1 MNHEY and CDR2 SVGAGI. In DNA form, the CDR3 reads TGTGCCAGCAGTTACTCGAGGACGGACTATGAAGCTTTCTTT. Translating gives CASSYSRTDYEAFF.